This T cell receptor (beta chain) was documented in a study of CD8 T cells in ankylosing spondylitis. This clonotype was seen a few times. What it recognizes is unknown. The germline V gene has CDR1 MNHEY and CDR2 SVGAGI. V dropped 5 bases and J dropped 6; count of bases not matched to a gene: 7. The CDR3 totals 15 residues. General study results and limits: Reportedly, disease-linked clones are significantly enriched in ankylosing spondylitis patients' matched synovial fluid. Ankylosing spondylitis blood appeared to be characterized by a TCR beta motif of eight highly homologous variants.

Quantitative 5'-RACE with molecular barcodes was used to make the TCR beta libraries. TCRdb independently ran MiXCR on the 5' RACE reads; one entry per CDR3 protein. The table has 700,000 to 1,000,000 distinct CDR3 sequences, about 12% seen once. Sequencing used blood, either unsorted or a sorted T cell fraction (not recorded which). This rearrangement joins TRBV6-5 to TRBJ2-3, with TRBD2 matching over 11 bases. The clonotype originates from a male donor with ankylosing spondylitis. This CDR3 reads CASSTLAGGPDTQYF. The CDR3 coding sequence is TGTGCCAGCAGTACTTTAGCGGGAGGGCCGGATACGCAGTATTTT.